The rows below give T cell receptor beta chains drawn from one sample of a study of T cells in localized non-small cell lung cancer. TCRdb's table, derived via immunoSEQ multiplex PCR, lists solely in-frame clones and lacks some. Of roughly 50,000 clones in the sample, approximately 89% were seen once. Specimen: peripheral blood, collected before any cancer treatment. These receptors all come from a man aged 35-75 years with stage I lung adenocarcinoma. Both conserved end residues are part of each CDR3. The size field is filled for only some rows; it gives once, few, many or a size class.

j_call clone_size v_call cdr3_aa
TRBJ1-1 . TRBV4-3 CASSQDWEGYMNTEAFF
TRBJ2-3 . TRBV9 CASSPGTDTQYF
TRBJ2-2 . TRBV27 CASNRQGATGELFF
TRBJ2-7 few TRBV5-1 CASSLGLGEQYF
TRBJ2-2 . TRBV6-1 CASRAVWGAGELFF
TRBJ2-7 . TRBV30 CAWGGYEQYF
TRBJ2-2 . TRBV7-2 CASSLGREPTGELFF
TRBJ1-1 . TRBV19 CASSTQSGTEAFF
TRBJ1-5 few TRBV5-1 CASRPDPGLSNQPQHF
TRBJ2-7 . TRBV4-3 CASSQATGSHEQYF
TRBJ2-2 . TRBV7-3 CASSPSRADTGELFF
TRBJ2-2 . TRBV5-6 CASVQGGTGELFF
TRBJ2-3 once TRBV5-1 CASSFASGLATDTQYF
TRBJ1-3 . TRBV28 CASSLAGRGNTIYF
TRBJ1-3 . TRBV6-6 CASSGLDRGLGNTIYF
TRBJ2-2 . TRBV28 CASSLGGKNTGELFF
TRBJ2-3 . TRBV25-1 CASSGEGKDTQYF
TRBJ2-2 . TRBV6-1 CASSERNYGLNTGELFF
TRBJ2-7 . TRBV21-1 CASSNAGGLRTGRTYEQYF
TRBJ2-5 . TRBV18 CASSSPGTGGQETQYF
TRBJ1-2 . TRBV7-9 CASSLATGDGYTF
TRBJ2-5 . TRBV10-3 CAISENSQETQYF
TRBJ2-1 . TRBV9 CASSVVLAGNNEQFF
TRBJ2-5 . TRBV7-9 CASSTGQFETQYF
TRBJ1-5 . TRBV28 CASSEGHQPQHF
TRBJ2-2 . TRBV5-4 CASSPGLAGHTGELFF
TRBJ2-3 . TRBV5-4 CASRLGAGGMDTQYF
TRBJ2-1 . TRBV9 CASSDTGTLTYNEQFF
TRBJ2-7 . TRBV7-9 CASSYPHYEQYF
TRBJ1-1 . TRBV29-1 CSATGGTEAFF
TRBJ1-1 . TRBV27 CASSFHNRNTEAFF
TRBJ1-3 . TRBV18 CASSLHQGPGNTIYF
TRBJ1-6 . TRBV6-5 CASSYGASDNSPLHF
TRBJ2-5 . TRBV29-1 CSAETGRLQETQYF
TRBJ1-1 . TRBV6-5 CASRTIGLTEAFF
TRBJ2-1 . TRBV4-1 CASSQDAWMGESYNEQFF
TRBJ2-5 . TRBV18 CASSHSATSPLETQYF
TRBJ1-1 . TRBV27 CASSLSGWGRKNTEAFF
TRBJ2-2 . TRBV7-2 CASSGSGKNTGELFF
TRBJ2-7 . TRBV4-3 CASSQDSRGLAGTYEQYF
TRBJ1-5 . TRBV28 CASSSRTRGGSNQPQHF
TRBJ1-2 . TRBV19 CASSMQGAPGDYGYTF
TRBJ2-2 . TRBV11-2 CASSPGEGGDTGELFF
TRBJ2-7 . TRBV5-1 CASSRDRGTLDEQYF
TRBJ2-7 . TRBV4-1 CASSQGSGRAYEQYF
TRBJ2-5 . TRBV7-9 CASSLRQGRETQYF
TRBJ2-5 . TRBV4-3 CASSQGRWETQYF
TRBJ1-1 . TRBV27 CASSGEGGGTEAFF
TRBJ2-7 . TRBV6-5 CASSVGGGLSYEQYF
TRBJ2-7 . TRBV27 CASGRLAGSYEQYF
TRBJ2-3 . TRBV7-9 CASSFGPRGAADTQYF
TRBJ1-2 . TRBV7-9 CASSLPGHYGYTF
TRBJ2-1 . TRBV25-1 CASSGQGGYNEQFF
TRBJ2-2 . TRBV27 CASRDRGFTNTGELFF
TRBJ2-4 . TRBV5-1 CASTTGEGLAKNIQYF